This T cell receptor beta chain was obtained from a study of blood T cell repertoires in COVID-19. For the study at large: The cDNA or gDNA used as material had been derived from T cells, B-cell-depleted T cells, or PBMCs.

Participants had their cohort set by participant-reported clinical history. Clones were sequenced by immunoSEQ multiplex PCR, and TCRdb holds only the in-frame ones, with some missing. The sample has 200,000 to 250,000 clones; about nine tenths are singletons. Trimming pared 0 bases from V and 6 bases from J, leaving 11 bases between. CDR3 size: 13 residues. CDR1 is GTSNPN, CDR2 SVGIG, per germline (reference sequence). The receptor's source is a woman aged 45 to 65 in a cohort exposed to, infected with or recovered from COVID-19 (not recorded which). V usage is TRBV30 and J usage is TRBJ1-2; D remains ambiguous. The sample was PBMCs or T cells enriched from blood (not recorded which). In DNA form, the CDR3 reads TGTGCCTGGAGTGTACGGCGGGGTAATGGCTACACCTTC. This encodes CAWSVRRGNGYTF. Complete variable domain (other parts from reference TRBV30 and TRBJ1-2): SQTIHQWPATLVQPVGSPLSLECTVEGTSNPNLYWYRQAAGRGLQLLFYSVGIGQISSEVPQNLSASRPQDRQFILSSKKLLLSDSGFYLCAWSVRRGNGYTFGSGTRLTVV.